These T cell receptor beta chains were read from a single sample in a study of cytomegalovirus exposure and HLA in healthy donors. Profiling relied on immunoSEQ multiplex PCR, and the TCRdb table lists in-frame clones only, not all of them. The sample includes some 74,000 clones, 80% of them seen just once. Sequenced sample: PBMCs. The receptors derive from a male donor in good health and CMV-seronegative. The CDR3 runs from the conserved cysteine through the conserved F or W. Fields, in order: J gene, clone size, D gene, V gene, CDR3 DNA, CDR3 protein. D genes are given only for firm matches. Clone size is not always given. Where it is, it says once, few, many or a class for expanded clones.

j_gene: TRBJ1-1
abundance: NA
d_gene: TRBD1
v_gene: TRBV7-9
CDR3nt: TGTGCCAGCAGCTTAGCGAGGGGGCTGTACACTGAAGCTTTCTTT
CDR3aa: CASSLARGLYTEAFF

j_gene: TRBJ2-1
abundance: NA
d_gene: TRBD1
v_gene: TRBV5-4
CDR3nt: TGTGCCAGCAGCTTGCCCGGGACAGGGTATTACAATGAGCAGTTCTTC
CDR3aa: CASSLPGTGYYNEQFF

j_gene: TRBJ1-5
abundance: NA
d_gene: NA
v_gene: TRBV6-1
CDR3nt: TGTGCCAGCACCCAAACAAGATATAGCAATCAGCCCCAGAATTTT
CDR3aa: CASTQTRYSNQPQNF

j_gene: TRBJ2-4
abundance: NA
d_gene: NA
v_gene: TRBV29-1
CDR3nt: TGCAGCGTTGTAGCTATAAGACAAAACATTCAGTACTTC
CDR3aa: CSVVAIRQNIQYF

j_gene: TRBJ1-6
abundance: NA
d_gene: TRBD1
v_gene: TRBV19
CDR3nt: TGTGCCAGTAGTCCGGACAGGGGCAGCTCCTATAATTCACCCCTCCACTTT
CDR3aa: CASSPDRGSSYNSPLHF

j_gene: TRBJ1-2
abundance: few
d_gene: NA
v_gene: TRBV4-2
CDR3nt: TGTGCCAGCAGCCAAGATTCAGGGTCCTATGGCTACACCTTC
CDR3aa: CASSQDSGSYGYTF

j_gene: TRBJ2-1
abundance: few
d_gene: NA
v_gene: TRBV9
CDR3nt: TGTGCCACTGCAAGGACTTCGGACAATGAGCAGTTCTTC
CDR3aa: CATARTSDNEQFF

j_gene: TRBJ2-2
abundance: NA
d_gene: NA
v_gene: TRBV4-3
CDR3nt: TGCGCCAGCAGCCAAGATGCGGTGGGACAGAACACCGGGGAGCTGTTTTTT
CDR3aa: CASSQDAVGQNTGELFF

j_gene: TRBJ2-7
abundance: NA
d_gene: NA
v_gene: TRBV14
CDR3nt: TGTGCCAGCAGCCAAAATCTTGGGAGGTCGGGTTTGTCCGAGCAGTACTTC
CDR3aa: CASSQNLGRSGLSEQYF

j_gene: TRBJ1-1
abundance: NA
d_gene: TRBD1
v_gene: TRBV5-6
CDR3nt: TGTGCCAGCAGCTTGGACCCAGGGGGCCAGGCTCTCTTT
CDR3aa: CASSLDPGGQALF

j_gene: TRBJ2-1
abundance: NA
d_gene: TRBD2
v_gene: TRBV2
CDR3nt: TGTGCCAGCAGTGGCCCTAGCGGGAGGGCAAATGAGCAGTTCTTC
CDR3aa: CASSGPSGRANEQFF

j_gene: TRBJ2-1
abundance: NA
d_gene: TRBD2
v_gene: TRBV9
CDR3nt: TGTGCCAGCAGCGTACAAAGGGACTATGCGGCGAATGAGCAGTTCTTC
CDR3aa: CASSVQRDYAANEQFF

j_gene: TRBJ1-4
abundance: NA
d_gene: NA
v_gene: TRBV14
CDR3nt: TGTGCCAGCAGCCACGCCTGGGGGGAACTGTTTTTT
CDR3aa: CASSHAWGELFF

j_gene: TRBJ2-7
abundance: NA
d_gene: NA
v_gene: TRBV7-2
CDR3nt: TGTGCCAGCAGCTTAGGTCTGAGGAGGACCTACGAGCAGTACTTC
CDR3aa: CASSLGLRRTYEQYF

j_gene: TRBJ2-7
abundance: once
d_gene: TRBD2
v_gene: TRBV9
CDR3nt: TGTGCCAGCAGCCCCGAGGGGTCTAGCGGAGCCTACGAGCAGTACTTC
CDR3aa: CASSPEGSSGAYEQYF

j_gene: TRBJ2-2
abundance: NA
d_gene: NA
v_gene: TRBV30
CDR3nt: TGTGCCTGGACCCCAGGGCATATTTTCAACACCGGGGAGCTGTTTTTT
CDR3aa: CAWTPGHIFNTGELFF

j_gene: TRBJ1-2
abundance: NA
d_gene: TRBD1
v_gene: TRBV6-1
CDR3nt: TGTGCCAGCAGACAGGGGGACTATGGCTACACCTTC
CDR3aa: CASRQGDYGYTF

j_gene: TRBJ1-1
abundance: few
d_gene: TRBD1
v_gene: TRBV4-1
CDR3nt: TGCGCCAGCAGCCTGTCTTGGGGGACAGGGAACACTGAAGCTTTCTTT
CDR3aa: CASSLSWGTGNTEAFF

j_gene: TRBJ1-1
abundance: NA
d_gene: NA
v_gene: TRBV2
CDR3nt: TGTGCCAGCAGTGTCGGACAGACTGAAGCTTTCTTT
CDR3aa: CASSVGQTEAFF

j_gene: TRBJ2-3
abundance: NA
d_gene: NA
v_gene: TRBV6-5
CDR3nt: TGTGCCAGCAGTTACTCTAGCGGCGAGGATACGCAGTATTTT
CDR3aa: CASSYSSGEDTQYF

j_gene: TRBJ1-4
abundance: NA
d_gene: TRBD1
v_gene: TRBV5-4
CDR3nt: TGTGCCAGCAGCATGCAGGGGGCCTCTAATGAAAAACTGTTTTTT
CDR3aa: CASSMQGASNEKLFF

j_gene: TRBJ1-2
abundance: NA
d_gene: NA
v_gene: TRBV27
CDR3nt: TGTGCCAGCAGTTTATCCCGAGAATATGGCTACACCTTC
CDR3aa: CASSLSREYGYTF

j_gene: TRBJ2-6
abundance: few
d_gene: NA
v_gene: TRBV6-5
CDR3nt: TGTGCCAGCAGACCAAGTAGCTCTGGGGCCAACGTCCTGACTTTC
CDR3aa: CASRPSSSGANVLTF

j_gene: TRBJ2-1
abundance: NA
d_gene: TRBD2
v_gene: TRBV9
CDR3nt: TGTGCCAGCAGCGTCGGACTAGCGGGGGACAATGAGCAGTTCTTC
CDR3aa: CASSVGLAGDNEQFF

j_gene: TRBJ2-7
abundance: few
d_gene: NA
v_gene: TRBV7-8
CDR3nt: TGTGCCAGCGTAGAGGGAGTCATCCCCTACGAGCAGTACTTC
CDR3aa: CASVEGVIPYEQYF

j_gene: TRBJ1-2
abundance: once
d_gene: TRBD1
v_gene: TRBV5-1
CDR3nt: TGCGCCAGCAGCTTCCGACAGGGACGGGATTATGGCTACACCTTC
CDR3aa: CASSFRQGRDYGYTF

j_gene: TRBJ1-4
abundance: NA
d_gene: NA
v_gene: TRBV5-1
CDR3nt: TGCGCCAGCAGCTTGGCCATGTGGACTTCTGCAACTAATGAAAAACTGTCTTTT
CDR3aa: CASSLAMWTSATNEKLSF

j_gene: TRBJ2-5
abundance: NA
d_gene: NA
v_gene: TRBV5-1
CDR3nt: TGCGCCAGCAGCTTGGGGACACAGGGTCTTGAGACCCAGTACTTC
CDR3aa: CASSLGTQGLETQYF

j_gene: TRBJ2-2
abundance: NA
d_gene: TRBD1
v_gene: TRBV6-5
CDR3nt: TGTGCCAGCACCCTCGACAGGGCGAACACCGGGGAGCTGTTTTTT
CDR3aa: CASTLDRANTGELFF

j_gene: TRBJ2-5
abundance: NA
d_gene: TRBD1
v_gene: TRBV6-1
CDR3nt: TGTGCCAGCAGTCCAGGGGGCGCGGGAGAGACCCAGTACTTC
CDR3aa: CASSPGGAGETQYF

j_gene: TRBJ2-1
abundance: NA
d_gene: TRBD1
v_gene: TRBV19
CDR3nt: TGTGCCAGTAGTATCGAGGGACAGGGGGCCCCGCAGTTCTTC
CDR3aa: CASSIEGQGAPQFF

j_gene: TRBJ1-4
abundance: NA
d_gene: NA
v_gene: TRBV21-1
CDR3nt: TGTGCCAGCAGCAAAGCGCTTCGACAGGTAAATGAAAAACTGTTTTTT
CDR3aa: CASSKALRQVNEKLFF

j_gene: TRBJ1-5
abundance: NA
d_gene: NA
v_gene: TRBV6-1
CDR3nt: TGTGCCAGCAGTGAAGACAGCAGCAATCAGCCCCAGCATTTT
CDR3aa: CASSEDSSNQPQHF

j_gene: TRBJ2-1
abundance: NA
d_gene: TRBD2
v_gene: TRBV14
CDR3nt: TGTGCCAGCAGCCAAGACCTAGCGGGAGGGTGTGAGCAGTTCTTC
CDR3aa: CASSQDLAGGCEQFF

j_gene: TRBJ1-1
abundance: few
d_gene: NA
v_gene: TRBV6-5
CDR3nt: TGTGCCAGCAGTTATCCCGGAGGCGGCACTGAAGCTTTCTTT
CDR3aa: CASSYPGGGTEAFF

j_gene: TRBJ1-1
abundance: NA
d_gene: TRBD1
v_gene: TRBV5-1
CDR3nt: TGCGCCAGCAGCTCCGGACAGGGGAACACTGAAGCTTTCTTT
CDR3aa: CASSSGQGNTEAFF

j_gene: TRBJ1-5
abundance: NA
d_gene: TRBD1
v_gene: TRBV19
CDR3nt: TGTGCCAGTAGTAAACAGGGGAGCAATCAGCCCCAGCATTTT
CDR3aa: CASSKQGSNQPQHF

j_gene: TRBJ1-2
abundance: NA
d_gene: NA
v_gene: TRBV27
CDR3nt: TGTGCCAGCAGTTTCGTCGCGCGGTCCGGTGGCTACGCCTTC
CDR3aa: CASSFVARSGGYAF

j_gene: TRBJ2-1
abundance: once
d_gene: TRBD2
v_gene: TRBV4-1
CDR3nt: TGCGCCAGCAGCCAAGGGACTAGCGGGGTCAATGAGCAGTTCTTC
CDR3aa: CASSQGTSGVNEQFF

j_gene: TRBJ1-3
abundance: few
d_gene: TRBD1
v_gene: TRBV5-6
CDR3nt: TGTGCCAGCAGCTTGACAGGGGTTGGAAACACCATATATTTT
CDR3aa: CASSLTGVGNTIYF

j_gene: TRBJ2-1
abundance: NA
d_gene: NA
v_gene: TRBV27
CDR3nt: TGTGCCAGCAGTTTATCCCAGGGCAATTTTATAGATGAGCAGTTCTTC
CDR3aa: CASSLSQGNFIDEQFF

j_gene: TRBJ2-3
abundance: NA
d_gene: NA
v_gene: TRBV6-1
CDR3nt: TGTGCCAGCAGTCGATTTATGGCGGGATCAGATACGCAGTATTTT
CDR3aa: CASSRFMAGSDTQYF

j_gene: TRBJ1-1
abundance: NA
d_gene: NA
v_gene: TRBV5-1
CDR3nt: TGCGCCAGCAGCTTGGATGGACAGCAGAACACTGAAGCTTTCTTT
CDR3aa: CASSLDGQQNTEAFF

j_gene: TRBJ1-5
abundance: NA
d_gene: NA
v_gene: TRBV4-1
CDR3nt: TGCGCCAGCAGCCAAGACCCCACTAGCAATCAGCCCCAGAATTTT
CDR3aa: CASSQDPTSNQPQNF